The 32 T cell receptor beta chains reported below all come from one sample, sequenced in a study of radiation and T cells in renal cell carcinoma (dated by TCRdb to between 2020 and 2021). In light of the paper, this sample's time point label describes: baseline pretreatment blood. Read against the paper, the sample's treatment or condition label means: 15 Gy SBRT to primary tumor, nephrectomy 4 weeks later. The library was obtained by the immunoSEQ multiplex PCR assay. Sourced from immuneACCESS, this table was stored by TCRdb with only in-frame sequences that have V and J called. A share of the clones is absent; for the studies checked, an unresolved V gene accounts for under half, and the remainder has no known explanation. This sample comprises 50,000 to 75,000 clones, just under 80% of them detected only once. Jointly, the top ten make up about 7.3% of the sample. The material was blood, obtained from a patient whose treatment included radiotherapy and nephrectomy. These receptors all stem from a man in his 60s with renal cell carcinoma.

The chain combines TRBV18 with TRBJ1-3; possibly TRBD1 for D (5 bases). This CDR3 contains 16 residues. V lost 3 bases and J lost 0, with 12 bases in between. Looked up from germline, CDR1 is KGHSH and CDR2 is LQKENI. For the CDR3, the DNA is TGTGCCAGCTCACCGGTGCGCGACAGCTCTGGAAACACCATATATTTT. Residues: CASSPVRDSSGNTIYF.

The rearrangement links TRBV11-3 to TRBJ2-1; the D gene is possibly TRBD1 (6 bases). This CDR3 region has 17 residues. CDR1 and CDR2 (germline): SGHNT, YENEEA. V gave up 3 bases and J gave up 0 bases, with 15 bases separating them. CDR3 coding DNA: TGTGCCAGCAGCTTCGGCACAGGGTCTGGCTCCTACAATGAGCAGTTCTTC. Protein: CASSFGTGSGSYNEQFF.

Here the CDR3 reads CASSPWSANSYNEQFF. The DNA of the CDR3 is TGTGCCAGTAGCCCCTGGAGCGCCAACTCCTACAATGAGCAGTTCTTC. V and J are TRBV19 and TRBJ2-1; D not resolved. The CDR3 extends over 16 amino acids. The germline V and J ends were trimmed by 6 bases and 0 bases, with 15 bases remaining between them. Germline loops: CDR1 LNHDA, CDR2 SQIVND (reference sequence). Complete variable domain (other parts from reference TRBV19 and TRBJ2-1): DGGITQSPKYLFRKEGQNVTLSCEQNLNHDAMYWYRQDPGQGLRLIYYSQIVNDFQKGDIAEGYSVSREKKESFPLTVTSAQKNPTAFYLCASSPWSANSYNEQFFGPGTRLTVL.

The chain combines TRBV5-1 with TRBJ2-2; 11 bases align to TRBD2. CDR1 is SGHRS and CDR2 is YFSETQ in the germline V gene. This CDR3 has 16 residues. The J segment lost 3 bases and the V segment lost 4 bases, leaving 5 bases of the junction unmatched. In nucleotides, the CDR3 is TGCGCCAGCAGCCTTAGCGGGAGGGGAGACACCGGGGAGCTGTTTTTT. It is translated as CASSLSGRGDTGELFF.

This clone appeared a few times. The gene calls are TRBV7-2 and TRBJ1-4; no clear D gene. V lost 2 bases, J lost 6 bases, and 10 bases lay in between. Germline V gene sequence: CDR1 SGHTA, CDR2 FQGNSA. The CDR3 spans 14 residues. The CDR3, as DNA: TGTGCCAGCAGCTTACGACAACTCGATGAAAAACTGTTTTTT. This sequence encodes CASSLRQLDEKLFF. Full variable domain (missing parts from reference TRBV7-2 and TRBJ1-4): GAGVSQSPSNKVTEKGKDVELRCDPISGHTALYWYRQSLGQGLEFLIYFQGNSAPDKSGLPSDRFSAERTGGSVSTLTIQRTQQEDSAVYLCASSLRQLDEKLFFGSGTQLSVL.

This clone was seen repeatedly, ten times or more. The V call is TRBV27, the J call TRBJ1-4; perhaps TRBD1 as D (5 bases). The CDR3 totals 14 residues. Trimming pared 4 bases from V and 6 bases from J, leaving 12 bases between. CDR1 and CDR2 (germline): MNHEY, SMNVEV (reference sequence). CDR3 sequence (DNA): TGTGCCAGCAGTTGGGGGAGGGGCCATGAAAAACTGTTTTTT. Its protein is CASSWGRGHEKLFF.

J is TRBJ1-1 and V is TRBV18; maybe TRBD1 (5 bases). The CDR3 has 18 residues. The V end was cut by 3 bases, the J end by 0 bases, with 20 bases between. Germline-derived CDR1 and CDR2 are KGHSH and LQKENI. The CDR3 spells CASSPLIGDGHLNTEAFF. CDR3 sequence (DNA): TGTGCCAGCTCACCCCTTATTGGCGATGGACACCTGAACACTGAAGCTTTCTTT.

This clone has more than one count but fewer than ten. The chain uses TRBV7-9 and TRBJ1-2, with D maybe TRBD1 (6 bases). CDR3 length: 15 residues. Trimming took 5 bases from V and 4 from J, leaving 17 bases between them. Germline CDR1 is SEHNR and CDR2 is FQNEAQ (reference sequence). DNA of the CDR3: TGTGCCAGCAGCCCTAGTTACAGGGTAGGCTATGGCTACACCTTC. Translation gives CASSPSYRVGYGYTF.

The chain links TRBV19 to TRBJ2-1, with TRBD2 matching 8 bases. This CDR3 spans 16 amino acids. CDR1 is LNHDA, CDR2 SQIVND, per germline (reference sequence). The ends lost 4 bases at V and 4 bases at J; junction bases unmatched: 9. The CDR3 spells CASSTLLADFYNEQFF. CDR3 nucleotide sequence: TGTGCCAGTAGTACTCTACTAGCGGACTTTTACAATGAGCAGTTCTTC.

In DNA, the CDR3 is TGTGCCAGCAGTGAACCCCGGGGGAGGTCACCCCTCCACTTT. Protein product: CASSEPRGRSPLHF. The rearrangement uses TRBV25-1 and TRBJ1-6, with a possible D match to TRBD1 (5 bases). V gave up 2 bases and J gave up 10 bases, with 12 bases separating them. This CDR3 region has 14 residues. CDR1 is MGHDK and CDR2 is SYGVNS in the germline V gene.

CDR3 bases: TGCAGTGCTAGACTTACTGGTACGCAGTATTTT. Residues: CSARLTGTQYF. The V and J genes are TRBV20-1 and TRBJ2-3; no definite D call. The V and J ends lost 2 bases and 8 bases respectively, with 8 bases between them. Germline V lookup: CDR1 DFQATT, CDR2 SNEGSKA (reference sequence). This CDR3 region has 11 residues.

The chain combines TRBV9 with TRBJ1-3; D is ambiguous. Germline-derived CDR1 and CDR2 are SGDLS and YYNGEE. The CDR3 has 15 residues. Trimming cost V 0 bases and J 9 bases, with 16 bases left between them. This CDR3 is CASSVDDGGEITIYF. CDR3 nucleotide sequence: TGTGCCAGCAGCGTAGATGACGGAGGCGAAATCACCATATATTTT.

The rearrangement joins TRBV19 to TRBJ2-3; D not resolved. CDR3 length: 14 amino acids. Between the trimmed V and J ends, which lost 5 bases and 2 bases, there was a span of 11 bases. Germline V CDR1 and CDR2: LNHDA, SQIVND (reference sequence). The CDR3 bases are TGTGCCAGTAGTTACCCTCTAGTCACAGATACGCAGTATTTT. Its translation: CASSYPLVTDTQYF.

In this sample, this clone turned up a few times. The chain uses TRBV9 and TRBJ1-1; a weak D match, TRBD1 (6 bases). The germline gives CDR1 SGDLS, CDR2 YYNGEE. V gave up 2 bases and J gave up 5 bases, with 10 bases separating them. This CDR3 contains 13 residues. CDR3 residues: CASSVNRETEAFF. CDR3 coding DNA: TGTGCCAGCAGCGTCAACAGGGAAACTGAAGCTTTCTTT.

This chain joins TRBV19 and TRBJ1-3, with D tentatively TRBD1 (5 bases). Trimming cost V 2 bases and J 3 bases, with 8 bases left between them. The germline V gene encodes CDR1 LNHDA and CDR2 SQIVND (reference sequence). This CDR3 comprises 14 residues. The CDR3 nucleotides are TGTGCCAGTAGTATAAGACAGAATGGAAACACCATATATTTT. This codes for CASSIRQNGNTIYF.

The rearrangement joins TRBV25-1 to TRBJ2-3, with D perhaps TRBD2 (6 bases). V was cut by 6 bases and J by 2 bases, with 15 bases left in between. This CDR3 spans 15 amino acids. Germline V gene data show CDR1 as MGHDK and CDR2 as SYGVNS. This chain's CDR3 is CASRPGGSYTDTQYF. As DNA, the CDR3 is TGTGCCAGCAGGCCCGGGGGAAGTTACACAGATACGCAGTATTTT.

This chain links TRBV19 with TRBJ2-1; the D gene could be TRBD1 or TRBD2 (6 bases each). The CDR3 has 15 amino acids. Germline-derived CDR1 and CDR2 are LNHDA and SQIVND (reference sequence). V was cut by 0 bases and J by 5 bases, with 11 bases left in between. CDR3 nucleotides: TGTGCCAGTAGTATAGATCGGGGGCCCCACAATGAGCAGTTCTTC. This encodes CASSIDRGPHNEQFF.

The genes are TRBV12-5 and TRBJ1-3; D unclear. With 3 bases removed from V and 0 bases from J, the gap between germline ends came to 9 bases. The CDR3 sequence is 15 residues long. Germline CDR1 and CDR2: LGHNT and FRNRAP. CDR3 bases: TGTGCTAGTGGTTTCTCCGGAGCCTCTGGAAACACCATATATTTT. Its translation is CASGFSGASGNTIYF. Supplemented by reference TRBV12-5 and TRBJ1-3, the full variable domain reads DARVTQTPRHKVTEMGQEVTMRCQPILGHNTVFWYRQTMMQGLELLAYFRNRAPLDDSGMPKDRFSAEMPDATLATLKIQPSEPRDSAVYFCASGFSGASGNTIYFGEGSWLTVV.

V usage is TRBV7-9 and J usage is TRBJ2-3; 9 bases agree with TRBD2. Germline CDR1 is SEHNR and CDR2 is FQNEAQ (reference sequence). The CDR3 contains 13 residues. The V segment lost 7 bases and the J segment 3 bases; nucleotides outside the gene matches: 2. CDR3 DNA sequence: TGTGCCAGCACCCTAGCGGGAACAGATACGCAGTATTTT. Translated, it gives CASTLAGTDTQYF.

The sample holds a few counts of this clone. The V and J genes are TRBV19 and TRBJ1-2, with a tentative D call TRBD1 (5 bases). V was cut by 3 bases and J by 5 bases, with 10 bases left in between. Per germline, CDR1 LNHDA and CDR2 SQIVND (reference sequence). The CDR3 consists of 13 residues. For the CDR3, the DNA is TGTGCCAGTAGTATCGACGGGGGATATGGCTACACCTTC. It is translated as CASSIDGGYGYTF.

The rearrangement joins TRBV2 to TRBJ1-5; D unclear. There are 17 residues in the CDR3. Trimming pared 6 bases from V and 2 bases from J, leaving 20 bases between. Germline V gene data show CDR1 as SNHLY and CDR2 as FYNNEI. The CDR3 DNA sequence: TGTGCCAGCAGCTCCGGACGGTCCCTGGGAGGCAATCAGCCCCAGCATTTT. Encoded protein: CASSSGRSLGGNQPQHF.

V usage is TRBV18 and J usage is TRBJ1-1; D perhaps matches TRBD1 (5 bases). The V gene's germline CDR1 is KGHSH and CDR2 LQKENI. This CDR3 has 15 residues. Trimming removed 0 bases from V and 4 bases from J, with 12 bases in between. CDR3 bases: TGTGCCAGCTCACCACCAGGGGTGGTATTCACTGAAGCTTTCTTT. This translates into CASSPPGVVFTEAFF. Complete variable domain (other parts from reference TRBV18 and TRBJ1-1): NAGVMQNPRHLVRRRGQEARLRCSPMKGHSHVYWYRQLPEEGLKFMVYLQKENIIDESGMPKERFSAEFPKEGPSILRIQQVVRGDSAAYFCASSPPGVVFTEAFFGQGTRLTVV.

The V call is TRBV10-1, the J call TRBJ2-7; weak D call: TRBD2 (5 bases). Trimming cost V 2 bases and J 3 bases, with 8 bases left between them. CDR3 size: 13 residues. From germline, CDR1 is WNHNN and CDR2 SYGVQD (reference sequence). The CDR3 nucleotides read TGCGCCAGCAGTGAGGGGGAGAACTACGAGCAGTACTTC. Protein product: CASSEGENYEQYF.

The CDR3 DNA sequence: TGTGCCAGCAGACGGACAGGGGATACCTACGAGCAGTACGTC. Translated: CASRRTGDTYEQYV. This sequence joins TRBV6-5 and TRBJ2-7; 9 nucleotides match TRBD1. V was pared by 6 bases and J by 2 bases, with 5 bases of the junction left unmatched. The CDR3 runs to 14 residues. Germline V CDR1 and CDR2: MNHEY, SVGAGI.

V usage is TRBV5-5 and J usage is TRBJ1-1; a possible D gene is TRBD1 (6 bases). The CDR3 is made up of 14 amino acids. The V and J ends lost 0 bases and 4 bases respectively, with 10 bases between them. Germline V gene lookup returns CDR1 SGHKS and CDR2 YYEKEE (reference sequence). CDR3 nucleotides: TGTGCCAGCAGCTTGGCAGGGGCTAGCACTGAAGCTTTCTTT. This sequence encodes CASSLAGASTEAFF.

The chain recombines TRBV20-1 with TRBJ1-2; no reliable D call. V lost 0 bases and J 8 bases, leaving 7 bases between the germline ends. Germline-derived CDR1 and CDR2 are DFQATT and SNEGSKA (reference sequence). The CDR3 contains 11 residues. The CDR3 region is CSARDKHGYTF. The CDR3 nucleotides are TGCAGTGCTAGAGATAAACACGGCTACACCTTC.

The chain recombines TRBV5-1 with TRBJ1-1; D is undetermined. There are 13 residues in the CDR3. Germline values: CDR1 SGHRS, CDR2 YFSETQ. Trimming pared 4 bases from V and 0 bases from J, leaving 7 bases between. The CDR3 sequence: CASSREMNTEAFF. As DNA, the CDR3 is TGCGCCAGCAGCAGGGAAATGAACACTGAAGCTTTCTTT.

This clone was seen just once. The chain couples TRBV7-8 to TRBJ2-7, with D possibly being TRBD1 or TRBD2 (5 bases each). Germline V gene sequence: CDR1 SGHVS, CDR2 FQNEAQ. The CDR3 length is 16 residues. V shed 5 bases and J shed 6 bases, with 23 bases lying between them. Here the CDR3 reads CASSPAGTLGGVEQYV. In DNA form, the CDR3 reads TGTGCCAGCAGCCCGGCCGGGACCCTCGGTGGGGTCGAGCAGTACGTC.

This clone was recorded once. The V and J genes are TRBV11-1 and TRBJ2-3; the D gene is possibly TRBD2 (7 bases). Germline V gives CDR1 SGHAT, CDR2 FQDESV (reference sequence). CDR3 length: 17 amino acids. V lost 3 bases and J lost 4, with 20 bases in between. This chain's CDR3 is CASSLGVGGGSSDTQYF. The CDR3 DNA is TGTGCCAGCAGCTTGGGTGTCGGCGGGGGCTCATCAGATACGCAGTATTTT. Variable domain in full (rest from reference TRBV11-1 and TRBJ2-3): EAEVAQSPRYKITEKSQAVAFWCDPISGHATLYWYRQILGQGPELLVQFQDESVVDDSQLPKDRFSAERLKGVDSTLKIQPAELGDSAMYLCASSLGVGGGSSDTQYFGPGTRLTVL.

The table lists this clone with a few counts. The CDR3 spells CASSRGQGDGYTF. For the CDR3, the DNA is TGTGCCAGCTCACGAGGACAGGGGGATGGCTACACCTTC. The chain employs TRBV18 and TRBJ1-2, with 10 bases matching TRBD1. This CDR3 comprises 13 residues. With 4 bases clipped from V and 6 bases from J, the junction kept 2 bases outside the gene matches. Per the germline V gene, CDR1 is KGHSH and CDR2 is LQKENI.

This chain links TRBV18 with TRBJ1-2; D is undetermined. Per germline, CDR1 KGHSH and CDR2 LQKENI. The CDR3 covers 15 residues. V lost 3 bases to trimming and J lost 8 bases, with 19 bases between them. This chain's CDR3 is CASSPSPGVKGGYTF. The CDR3 DNA sequence: TGTGCCAGCTCACCCTCCCCTGGGGTGAAGGGCGGCTACACCTTC.

V usage is TRBV5-1 and J usage is TRBJ2-7; D not certain. The V and J ends lost 0 bases and 0 bases respectively, with 7 bases between them. This CDR3 spans 14 amino acids. Germline V gene lookup returns CDR1 SGHRS and CDR2 YFSETQ. The CDR3 reads CASSLVPSSYEQYF. The CDR3 nucleotides are TGCGCCAGCAGCTTGGTACCGAGCTCCTACGAGCAGTACTTC.